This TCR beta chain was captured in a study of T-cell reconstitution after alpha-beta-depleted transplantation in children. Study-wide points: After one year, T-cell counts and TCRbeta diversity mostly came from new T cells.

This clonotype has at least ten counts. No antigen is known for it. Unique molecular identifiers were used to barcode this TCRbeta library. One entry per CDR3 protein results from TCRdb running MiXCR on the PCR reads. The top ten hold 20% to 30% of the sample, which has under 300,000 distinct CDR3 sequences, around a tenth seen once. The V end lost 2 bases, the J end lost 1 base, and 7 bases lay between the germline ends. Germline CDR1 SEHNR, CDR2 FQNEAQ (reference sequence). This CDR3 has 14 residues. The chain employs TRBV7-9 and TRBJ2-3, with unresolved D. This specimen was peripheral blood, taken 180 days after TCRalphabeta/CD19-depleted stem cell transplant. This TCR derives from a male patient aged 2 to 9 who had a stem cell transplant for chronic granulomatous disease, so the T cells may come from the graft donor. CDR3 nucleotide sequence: TGTGCCAGCAGCTTATTCTCAGGCACAGATACGCAGTATTTT. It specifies CASSLFSGTDTQYF.